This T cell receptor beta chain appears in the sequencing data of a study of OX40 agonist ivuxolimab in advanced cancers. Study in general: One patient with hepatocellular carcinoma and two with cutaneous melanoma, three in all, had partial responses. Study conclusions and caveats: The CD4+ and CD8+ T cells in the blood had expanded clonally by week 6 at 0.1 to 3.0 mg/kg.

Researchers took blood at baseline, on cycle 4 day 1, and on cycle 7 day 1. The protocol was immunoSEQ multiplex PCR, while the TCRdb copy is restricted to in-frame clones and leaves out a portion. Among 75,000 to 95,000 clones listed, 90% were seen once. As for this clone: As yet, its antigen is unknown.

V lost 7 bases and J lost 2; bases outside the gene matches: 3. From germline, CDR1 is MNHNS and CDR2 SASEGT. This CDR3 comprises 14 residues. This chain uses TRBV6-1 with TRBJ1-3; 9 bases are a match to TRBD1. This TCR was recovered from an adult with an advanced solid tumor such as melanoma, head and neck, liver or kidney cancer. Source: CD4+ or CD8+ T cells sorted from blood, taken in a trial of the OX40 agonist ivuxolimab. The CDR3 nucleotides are TGTGCCAGCAAGGACAGGGGAACTGGAAACACCATATATTTT. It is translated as CASKDRGTGNTIYF.